This T cell receptor beta chain emerged from a study of T cells expressing NK-cell markers (dated by TCRdb to about 2020). As for the study more broadly: In sorted CD3+CD56+NKG2C+, CD3+CD56+NKG2C- and CD3+CD56-NKG2C+ T-cell subsets from about 8 donors, TCR beta-chain repertoires were profiled. Seven of the eight sequenced donors were HCMV-seropositive and one was HCMV-seronegative. Randomly selected healthy volunteers, three men and five women, were used as the eight sequenced donors. Sequencing of the libraries produced 2 x 150 bp reads on Illumina HiSeq 2000/2500, MiSeq or NextSeq. The research as a whole found: Whether the expanded NKG2C-expressing T cell clones were specific for HCMV antigens was left unclear. Those dominant clonotypes were again the most abundant among CD3+CD56-NKG2C+ cells in a handful of donors, at 28.3-60.1%. In roughly six donors, the dominant CD3+CD56+NKG2C+ clonotypes ranked among the top 10 CD8+ clonotypes, making up 1.0-7.0% of CD8+ T cells.

Sequenced using an Illumina HiSeq 2000. 5'RACE template switching, by which a universal primer site and unique molecular identifiers were added, was used to make TCR beta cDNA libraries. cDNA synthesis was primed from the TCR beta constant segment and was followed by two successive PCR amplification steps. Under the source paper's analysis protocol: MIGEC was used to demultiplex reads and group the reads by UMI, and MiTCR was used to assemble and quantify clonotypes. To exclude erroneous sequences, any TCR cDNA sequence not supported by at least two reads was discarded. The tcR package was used for downstream repertoire analysis, and clonotypes were matched across fractions by CDR3 nucleotide sequence plus V segment. VDJmatch was used to annotate antigen specificity against VDJdb, with one amino acid substitution allowed in CDR3. TCRdb reprocessed the raw reads; every CDR3 protein sequence is a single record, and DNA is not supplied. TCRdb assigned the V and J calls; the authors' analysis was not used. The sample table records about 460,000 distinct CDR3 sequences. The top ten hold roughly 1.4% of the sample.

A commercial ELISA kit detecting HCMV-specific IgG in serum was used to determine HCMV serostatus. Ficoll density gradient centrifugation was used to isolate peripheral blood mononuclear cells from blood. From the cysteine up to the phenylalanine, the CDR3 has a length of 14 residues. No DNA sequence is on record. Based on the germline V gene (reference sequence), the CDR1 and CDR2 sequences are LGHDT and YNNKEL. Notes on this clonotype: Its antigen has not been determined.

This receptor was identified in a woman aged 45-65 years in good health. Donor details come from another sample of the same person, matched by shared clones. The chain employs TRBV3-1 and TRBJ2-3; lacking DNA, the TRBD1 call made by TCRdb goes unchecked. Input material: blood T cells: a sorted CD56 or NKG2C T cell subset, CD4+ or CD8+ T cells, or bulk PBMC T cells (not recorded which). The CDR3 is CASSQQGFTDTQYF.